This entry is about one T cell receptor (beta chain). The antigen is undetermined. This record belongs to a study of Tregs in tolerant kidney transplant recipients. Study outcomes and limitations: The small number of patients limits these findings pending further validation. This study did not directly address biological reproducibility. Activated donor B cell expansion appeared to reveal the most relevant donor-specific TCRbeta repertoire.

Measured with immunoSEQ multiplex PCR; TCRdb has only the in-frame clones, and not every one. The sample shows some 68,000 clones, 84% of them seen only once. Unstimulated Tregs (CD4+CD25+CD127-) and CD4+CD25- non-Tregs were sorted from PBMCs. The CDR3 sequence is 13 residues long. The trim removed 5 bases at V and 2 bases at J, leaving 3 bases unmatched. Germline V gene lookup returns CDR1 MNHEY and CDR2 SVGAGI. The receptor was isolated from a human donor in good health. Sample: CD4+ T cells from blood. This rearrangement joins TRBV6-5 to TRBJ2-7; 7 bases are shared with TRBD2. The CDR3: CASSIREAYEQYF. The DNA of the CDR3 is TGTGCCAGCAGTATCCGGGAGGCCTACGAGCAGTACTTC.